Listed below are T cell receptor beta chains from one sample, sequenced in a study of early T cells in non-severe SARS-CoV-2 infection. Each CDR3 protein gets one entry after TCRdb re-called the 5' RACE reads with MiXCR. The table has roughly 50,000 distinct CDR3 sequences, approximately 9.8% seen once. Sequencing input: whole blood. These receptor sequences come from an adult who was a healthcare worker with PCR-confirmed SARS-CoV-2 infection or an uninfected control (not recorded which). The CDR3 runs from the conserved cysteine through the conserved F or W. The D gene is left open where the match is weak. Part of the rows lack a size; the others show once, few, many or a class for expanded clones.

J: TRBJ2-3
D: NA
size: NA
V: TRBV28
CDR3: CASSLLPPAQYF
DNA: TGTGCCAGCAGTTTACTACCCCCCGCGCAGTATTTT

J: TRBJ1-3
D: NA
size: many
V: TRBV3-1
CDR3: CASSRTRDGRNTIYF
DNA: TGTGCCAGCAGCCGCACCCGGGACGGGAGAAACACCATATATTTT

J: TRBJ2-7
D: NA
size: few
V: TRBV7-2
CDR3: CASSLVTVSSYEQYF
DNA: TGTGCCAGCAGCTTAGTGACTGTGAGCTCCTACGAGCAGTACTTC

J: TRBJ2-7
D: TRBD1
size: NA
V: TRBV5-1
CDR3: CASSLEETGGFYEQYF
DNA: TGCGCCAGCAGCTTGGAGGAGACAGGGGGCTTCTACGAGCAGTACTTC

J: TRBJ1-1
D: NA
size: NA
V: TRBV7-2
CDR3: CASSLALSMNTEAFF
DNA: TGTGCCAGCAGCTTAGCGCTCAGCATGAACACTGAAGCTTTCTTT

J: TRBJ1-2
D: NA
size: many
V: TRBV27
CDR3: CASSLWPGSFSGYTF
DNA: TGTGCCAGCAGTTTATGGCCAGGGTCCTTTAGTGGCTACACCTTC

J: TRBJ2-2
D: TRBD2
size: NA
V: TRBV6-2/TRBV6-3
CDR3: CASRPPGGRLTGELFF
DNA: TGTGCCAGCAGGCCCCCGGGAGGGCGTCTCACCGGGGAGCTGTTTTTT

J: TRBJ2-7
D: NA
size: many
V: TRBV9
CDR3: CASSVSEAYEQYF
DNA: TGTGCCAGCAGCGTTTCGGAGGCCTACGAGCAGTACTTC

J: TRBJ1-5
D: NA
size: many
V: TRBV19
CDR3: CASSIGGSNQPQHF
DNA: TGTGCCAGTAGTATAGGGGGTAGCAATCAGCCCCAGCATTTT

J: TRBJ2-3
D: TRBD2
size: many
V: TRBV7-9
CDR3: CASSYGLAVFADTQYF
DNA: TGTGCCAGCAGCTACGGACTAGCGGTGTTCGCAGATACGCAGTATTTT

J: TRBJ2-2
D: NA
size: NA
V: TRBV7-8
CDR3: CASSPRTFRGGTGELFF
DNA: TGTGCCAGCAGCCCAAGGACCTTCAGGGGTGGAACCGGGGAGCTGTTTTTT

J: TRBJ1-2
D: NA
size: few
V: TRBV20-1
CDR3: CSARGAGIYGYTF
DNA: TGCAGTGCTAGAGGGGCAGGGATCTATGGCTACACCTTC

J: TRBJ1-1
D: NA
size: few
V: TRBV28
CDR3: CASIWTLTSEAFF
DNA: TGTGCCAGCATTTGGACGTTAACCTCTGAAGCTTTCTTT

J: TRBJ1-2
D: NA
size: NA
V: TRBV12-3/TRBV12-4
CDR3: CASSLVNYGYTF
DNA: TGTGCCAGCAGTTTAGTTAACTATGGCTACACCTTC

J: TRBJ1-1
D: NA
size: many
V: TRBV27
CDR3: CASSLFPGKTEAFF
DNA: TGTGCCAGCAGTTTATTCCCAGGGAAAACTGAAGCTTTTTTT

J: TRBJ2-7
D: NA
size: many
V: TRBV7-9
CDR3: CASSAGTYYEQYF
DNA: TGTGCCAGCAGCGCCGGGACTTACTACGAGCAGTACTTC

J: TRBJ1-1
D: NA
size: few
V: TRBV25-1
CDR3: CASSGSGRTEAFF
DNA: TGTGCCAGCAGTGGATCAGGGAGGACTGAAGCTTTCTTT

J: TRBJ2-7
D: NA
size: many
V: TRBV10-2
CDR3: CASSESPGMPYEQYF
DNA: TGCGCCAGCAGTGAGTCTCCCGGTATGCCCTACGAGCAGTACTTC

J: TRBJ2-7
D: NA
size: NA
V: TRBV28
CDR3: CASSLELYEQYF
DNA: TGTGCCAGCAGTTTGGAGCTTTACGAGCAGTACTTC

J: TRBJ1-6
D: TRBD1
size: NA
V: TRBV11-2
CDR3: CASSLVLSGGPSPLHF
DNA: TGTGCCAGCAGCTTAGTACTTTCAGGGGGCCCCTCACCCCTCCACTTT

J: TRBJ2-3
D: TRBD2
size: few
V: TRBV5-1
CDR3: CASSLGLAGSTDTQYF
DNA: TGCGCCAGCAGCTTGGGACTAGCGGGAAGCACAGATACGCAGTATTTT

J: TRBJ1-1
D: NA
size: many
V: TRBV29-1
CDR3: CSVKAANTEAFF
DNA: TGCAGCGTTAAGGCAGCGAACACTGAAGCTTTCTTT

J: TRBJ1-1
D: NA
size: NA
V: TRBV29-1
CDR3: CSVGWDTEAFF
DNA: TGCAGCGTTGGTTGGGACACTGAAGCTTTCTTT

J: TRBJ2-3
D: TRBD1
size: few
V: TRBV5-1
CDR3: CASSGQGTDTQYF
DNA: TGCGCCAGCAGCGGACAGGGGACAGATACGCAGTATTTT

J: TRBJ2-7
D: TRBD1
size: NA
V: TRBV7-2
CDR3: CASSQYRGIGEQYF
DNA: TGTGCCAGCAGCCAGTACAGGGGCATCGGCGAGCAGTACTTC

J: TRBJ1-5
D: NA
size: many
V: TRBV10-1
CDR3: CASSNGATHQPQHF
DNA: TGCGCCAGCAGTAACGGGGCCACCCATCAGCCCCAGCATTTT

J: TRBJ1-2
D: NA
size: few
V: TRBV28
CDR3: CASSSGKGYGYTF
DNA: TGTGCCAGCAGTTCAGGGAAGGGCTATGGCTACACCTTC

J: TRBJ1-5
D: NA
size: few
V: TRBV19
CDR3: CASTKGRSNQPQHF
DNA: TGTGCCAGTACTAAGGGACGAAGCAATCAGCCCCAGCATTTT

J: TRBJ2-1
D: TRBD1
size: NA
V: TRBV9
CDR3: CASSVSARPGQAESAYNEQFF
DNA: TGTGCCAGCAGCGTGTCCGCCCGGCCGGGACAGGCGGAATCTGCCTACAATGAGCAGTTCTTC

J: TRBJ2-7
D: NA
size: NA
V: TRBV30
CDR3: CAFFTPGRGTYEQYF
DNA: TGTGCCTTTTTTACACCGGGACGGGGGACCTACGAGCAGTACTTC

J: TRBJ2-6
D: NA
size: NA
V: TRBV7-9
CDR3: CASSLQSSGANVLTF
DNA: TGTGCCAGCAGCTTACAAAGCTCTGGGGCCAACGTCCTGACTTTC